One sample yielded the 2 T cell receptor beta chains listed below, sequenced in a study of blood T cell repertoires in COVID-19. The protocol was immunoSEQ multiplex PCR, while the TCRdb copy is restricted to in-frame clones and leaves out a portion. The sample gives 250,000 to 350,000 clones, 90% of which show up once; around 4.4% is in the top ten. The sequencing sample was made of PBMCs or T cells enriched from blood (not recorded which). These receptors came from a woman aged 18 to 35 with acute COVID-19.

The chain has TRBV30 and TRBJ1-5; no firm D call. The CDR3 has 13 residues. With 1 base removed from V and 3 bases from J, the gap between germline ends came to 7 bases. Germline values: CDR1 GTSNPN, CDR2 SVGIG (reference sequence). The CDR3 region has the DNA TGTGCCTGGAGTGAGACTAACAATCAGCCCCAGCATTTT. It codes for CAWSETNNQPQHF.

The gene calls are TRBV5-1 and TRBJ2-7; 9 bases match TRBD1. The trim removed 0 bases at V and 9 bases at J, leaving 4 bases unmatched. The CDR3 totals 13 residues. Germline V gives CDR1 SGHRS, CDR2 YFSETQ. Written as DNA, the CDR3 is TGCGCCAGCAGCTTGGAGGACAGGGGTTCGCAGTACTTC. Its protein is CASSLEDRGSQYF.